Below, 2 T cell receptor beta chains from the same sample are listed, as sequenced in a study of monozygotic twins with inflammatory bowel disease (dated by TCRdb to the late 2010s). The library was made by 5' RACE. Sequencing was carried out with an Illumina HiSeq 2500. TCRdb reprocessed the reads, so every CDR3 protein sequence counts as one entry and DNA is not shown. The record for this sample contains 150,000 to 200,000 distinct CDR3 sequences. Under 3.5% of the sample is in the top ten clones. Source material: blood. These TCRs come from a human donor with ulcerative colitis or Crohn's disease, or a healthy co-twin of an affected twin (not recorded which).

The gene calls are TRBV7-2 and TRBJ2-2. The CDR3 covers 16 residues. Germline V gives CDR1 SGHTA, CDR2 FQGNSA. The CDR3: CASSLAQSANTGELFF.

The chain joins TRBV5-1 to TRBJ2-1; TCRdb lists TRBD2, though no DNA is available to test this call. Germline CDR1 and CDR2: SGHRS and YFSETQ. The CDR3 sequence is 16 residues long. CDR3 amino acids: CASSLAFAGGLNEQFF.